Listed below are T cell receptor beta chains from one sample, sequenced in a study of blood T cells in healthy people across ages. TCRdb re-derived calls from the 5' RACE reads in MiXCR, one entry per CDR3 protein. The data contain about 2 million distinct CDR3 sequences, approximately 50% of them singletons. Sequencing was performed on blood. These receptors originate from a woman in her thirties or forties in good health. Each CDR3 is given with its conserved first and last residue. Fields, in order: V gene, clone size, D gene, J gene, CDR3 protein, CDR3 DNA. The D gene is left open where the match is weak. A row's size may be missing; if present it is once, few, many or a size class.

V: TRBV4-2; size: once; D: NA; J: TRBJ2-5; CDR3: CASSQEGSGQETRYF; DNA: TGTGCCAGCAGCCAAGAGGGTAGCGGACAAGAGACCCGGTACTTC
V: TRBV12-3/TRBV12-4; size: NA; D: TRBD1; J: TRBJ2-5; CDR3: CASSVSTGLQETQYF; DNA: TGTGCCAGCAGTGTATCGACAGGGCTTCAAGAGACCCAGTACTTC
V: TRBV12-3/TRBV12-4; size: NA; D: NA; J: TRBJ1-2; CDR3: CASKNNGGYTF; DNA: TGTGCCAGCAAAAACAACGGGGGCTACACCTTC
V: TRBV5-4; size: NA; D: TRBD1; J: TRBJ2-4; CDR3: CASSTSGGSKNIQYF; DNA: TGTGCCAGCAGCACGTCAGGGGGCTCCAAAAACATTCAGTACTTC
V: TRBV5-4; size: few; D: NA; J: TRBJ2-1; CDR3: CASSLYAELGPYNEQFF; DNA: TGTGCCAGCAGCTTGTACGCAGAGCTCGGCCCCTACAATGAGCAGTTCTTC
V: TRBV28; size: NA; D: TRBD1; J: TRBJ2-6; CDR3: CASSQDRGPTSGANVLTF; DNA: TGTGCCAGCAGCCAGGACAGGGGACCGACCTCTGGGGCCAACGTCCTGACTTTC
V: TRBV11-2; size: NA; D: NA; J: TRBJ1-1; CDR3: CASSPDSRAFF; DNA: TGTGCCAGCAGCCCCGACAGCCGGGCTTTCTTT
V: TRBV6-5; size: NA; D: NA; J: TRBJ1-2; CDR3: CASSYSESGWEGYTF; DNA: TGTGCCAGCAGTTACTCGGAATCAGGGTGGGAAGGCTACACCTTC
V: TRBV21-1; size: NA; D: NA; J: TRBJ2-7; CDR3: CASSRDSGGLYEQYF; DNA: TGTGCCAGCAGCAGGGATAGCGGGGGCCTCTACGAGCAGTACTTC
V: TRBV27; size: NA; D: NA; J: TRBJ2-7; CDR3: CASSLMGSYNEQYF; DNA: TGTGCCAGCAGTTTAATGGGGAGCTACAATGAGCAGTACTTC
V: TRBV6-6; size: few; D: TRBD1; J: TRBJ2-7; CDR3: CASSYATGGRVSYEQYF; DNA: TGTGCCAGCAGTTACGCGACAGGGGGCAGGGTCTCCTACGAGCAGTACTTC
V: TRBV24-1; size: NA; D: TRBD2; J: TRBJ2-5; CDR3: CATSEASGGVETQYF; DNA: TGTGCCACCAGTGAGGCTAGCGGGGGGGTAGAGACCCAGTACTTC
V: TRBV5-1; size: NA; D: NA; J: TRBJ2-3; CDR3: CASSLVGGREAGNTQYF; DNA: TGCGCCAGCAGCTTGGTCGGGGGACGAGAGGCTGGAAATACGCAGTATTTT
V: TRBV12-3/TRBV12-4; size: NA; D: NA; J: TRBJ2-6; CDR3: CASSLAEANVLTF; DNA: TGTGCCAGCAGTTTAGCCGAGGCCAACGTCCTGACTTTC
V: TRBV3-1; size: NA; D: TRBD2; J: TRBJ2-3; CDR3: CASSPGERAGGFADTQYF; DNA: TGTGCCAGCAGCCCCGGAGAAAGAGCGGGGGGGTTCGCAGATACGCAGTATTTT
V: TRBV5-5; size: NA; D: NA; J: TRBJ2-2; CDR3: CASSKTRNTGELFF; DNA: TGTGCCAGCAGCAAGACAAGGAACACCGGGGAGCTGTTTTTT